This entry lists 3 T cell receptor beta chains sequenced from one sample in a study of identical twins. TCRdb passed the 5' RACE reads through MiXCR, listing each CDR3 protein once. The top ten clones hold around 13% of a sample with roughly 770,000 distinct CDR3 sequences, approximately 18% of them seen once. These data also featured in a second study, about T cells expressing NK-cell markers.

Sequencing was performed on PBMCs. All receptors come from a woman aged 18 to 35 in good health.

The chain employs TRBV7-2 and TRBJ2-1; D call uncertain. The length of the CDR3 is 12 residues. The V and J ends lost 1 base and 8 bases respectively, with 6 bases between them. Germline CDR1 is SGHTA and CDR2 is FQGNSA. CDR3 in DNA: TGTGCCAGCAGCTTAGTTACATATGAGCAGTTCTTC. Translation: CASSLVTYEQFF.

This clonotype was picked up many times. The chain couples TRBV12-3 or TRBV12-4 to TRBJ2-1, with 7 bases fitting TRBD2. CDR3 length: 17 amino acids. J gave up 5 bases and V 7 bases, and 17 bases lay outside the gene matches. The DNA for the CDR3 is TGTGCCAGCACCACCGCCCCACGTGTAGCGGGCAACAATGAGCAGTTCTTC. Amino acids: CASTTAPRVAGNNEQFF.

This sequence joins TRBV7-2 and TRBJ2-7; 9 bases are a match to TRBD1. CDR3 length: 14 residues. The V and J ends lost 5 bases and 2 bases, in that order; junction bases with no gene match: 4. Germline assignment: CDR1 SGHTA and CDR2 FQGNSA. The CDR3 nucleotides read TGTGCCAGCAGCACCGACAGGGGGGCCTACGAGCAGTACTTC. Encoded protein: CASSTDRGAYEQYF.